The 10 T cell receptor beta chains presented below share a single source sample, sequenced in a study of radiotherapy plus CTLA-4 blockade in lung cancer. Assay: immunoSEQ multiplex PCR; the TCRdb copy retains only in-frame clones and omits some. The sample yields some 49,000 clones, about 88% seen once. The sequenced sample was peripheral blood, obtained from a patient treated with radiotherapy plus ipilimumab. These receptors came from a human donor with non-small cell lung cancer whose response to radiotherapy plus ipilimumab could not be evaluated.

V usage is TRBV7-2 and J usage is TRBJ2-5; D call uncertain. Trimming removed 0 bases from V and 4 bases from J, with 9 bases in between. Germline V gene data show CDR1 as SGHTA and CDR2 as FQGNSA. This CDR3 is built from 14 residues. As DNA, the CDR3 is TGTGCCAGCAGCTTAGCCCCCTTCGGAGAGACCCAGTACTTC. This translates into CASSLAPFGETQYF.

The CDR3 protein is CTSSRLPGSGRAGDTQYF. The CDR3 DNA reads as TGCACCAGCAGCCGCCTCCCTGGCAGCGGGAGGGCCGGAGATACGCAGTATTTT. This rearrangement joins TRBV1 to TRBJ2-3; TRBD2, the table's D call, was not compared with the DNA. TRBV1 counts as a pseudogene. The CDR3 runs 18 residues.

Concerning this clone itself: The junction departs from germline at one end; a sequencing error may be responsible. V is TRBV7-7 and J is TRBJ2-5, with D possibly matching TRBD1 (6 bases). Germline CDR1 SSHAT, CDR2 FNYEAQ (reference sequence). The CDR3 covers 14 residues. CDR3 in DNA: TGTGCTAGCAGCCCAGGGGCCCTACAAGAGACCCAGTACTTC. Translation: CASSPGALQETQYF.

The rearrangement uses TRBV7-6 and TRBJ1-2; D might be TRBD1 (6 bases). Germline V lookup: CDR1 SGHVS, CDR2 FNYEAQ. The CDR3 totals 14 residues. V shed 3 bases and J shed 8 bases, with 16 bases lying between them. CDR3 sequence (DNA): TGTGCCAGCAGCTTGGACAGATTCGGAGGAGGCTACACCTTC. Residues: CASSLDRFGGGYTF.

Turning to this clone: This CDR3 is also generated by other DNA sequences in the sample. J is TRBJ2-1 and V is TRBV11-2; tentative D call: TRBD2 (6 bases). This CDR3 is 14 amino acids long. Trimming took off 0 bases at V and 6 bases at J, with 9 bases between the two ends. CDR1 and CDR2 from the germline V gene are SGHAT and FQNNGV. CDR3 protein: CASSLEAGSNEQFF. CDR3 nucleotide sequence: TGTGCCAGCAGCTTAGAAGCCGGGAGCAATGAGCAGTTCTTC.

The chain has TRBV5-6 and TRBJ1-1; the D is unclear. CDR3 length equals 14 residues. V lost 1 base and J 4 bases, leaving 11 bases between the germline ends. Germline V gene sequence: CDR1 SGHDT, CDR2 YYEEEE. CDR3 DNA: TGTGCCAGCAGCTTGCAACGCTACGGCACTGAAGCTTTCTTT. Translating gives CASSLQRYGTEAFF.

This clone is a singleton in its sample. The chain recombines TRBV28 with TRBJ1-5, with D maybe TRBD1 (6 bases). V was shortened by 5 bases and J by 2 bases, with 10 bases between the two germline ends. The CDR3 covers 14 residues. Germline values: CDR1 MDHEN, CDR2 SYDVKM. CDR3 DNA sequence: TGTGCCAGCAGTCCTCCAGGGGGCAATCAGCCCCAGCATTTT. This encodes CASSPPGGNQPQHF.

The chain has TRBV6-5 and TRBJ1-4; no clear D gene. This CDR3 comprises 14 residues. Germline CDR1 and CDR2: MNHEY and SVGAGI. V lost 4 bases and J lost 0, with 6 bases in between. The CDR3 spells CASSSSATNEKLFF. The CDR3 DNA reads as TGTGCCAGCAGTTCCAGCGCAACTAATGAAAAACTGTTTTTT.

The chain uses TRBV7-6 and TRBJ2-7; D perhaps matches TRBD1 (6 bases). This CDR3 spans 14 amino acids. The V and J ends lost 5 bases and 4 bases respectively, with 15 bases between them. The germline CDR1 and CDR2 sequences are SGHVS and FNYEAQ. In DNA form, the CDR3 reads TGTGCCAGCAGCGTCCGGGACACCGGTTACGAGCAGTACTTC. It yields the protein CASSVRDTGYEQYF.

This chain connects TRBV7-9 to TRBJ2-4; D is perhaps TRBD2 (6 bases). V was shortened by 1 base and J by 2 bases, with 15 bases between the two germline ends. This CDR3 spans 17 amino acids. Germline V lookup: CDR1 SEHNR, CDR2 FQNEAQ (reference sequence). The CDR3 is CASSLGGTGESKNIQYF. The CDR3 DNA reads TGTGCCAGCAGCTTAGGTGGTACGGGAGAATCCAAAAACATTCAGTACTTC.